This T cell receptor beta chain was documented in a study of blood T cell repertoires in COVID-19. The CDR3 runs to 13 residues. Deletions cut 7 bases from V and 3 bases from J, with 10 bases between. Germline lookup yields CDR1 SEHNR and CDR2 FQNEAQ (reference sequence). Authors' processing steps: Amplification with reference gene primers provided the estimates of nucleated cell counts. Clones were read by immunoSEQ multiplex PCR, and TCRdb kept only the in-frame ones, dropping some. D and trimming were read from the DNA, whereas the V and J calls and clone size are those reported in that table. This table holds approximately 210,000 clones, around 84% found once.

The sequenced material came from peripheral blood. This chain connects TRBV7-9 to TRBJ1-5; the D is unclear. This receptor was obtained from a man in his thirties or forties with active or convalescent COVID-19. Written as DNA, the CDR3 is TGTGCCAGCACGGCAGGCGACAATCAGCCCCAGCATTTT. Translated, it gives CASTAGDNQPQHF. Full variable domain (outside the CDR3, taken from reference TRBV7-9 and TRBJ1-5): DTGVSQNPRHKITKRGQNVTFRCDPISEHNRLYWYRQTLGQGPEFLTYFQNEAQLEKSRLLSDRFSAERPKGSFSTLEIQRTEQGDSAMYLCASTAGDNQPQHFGDGTRLSIL.